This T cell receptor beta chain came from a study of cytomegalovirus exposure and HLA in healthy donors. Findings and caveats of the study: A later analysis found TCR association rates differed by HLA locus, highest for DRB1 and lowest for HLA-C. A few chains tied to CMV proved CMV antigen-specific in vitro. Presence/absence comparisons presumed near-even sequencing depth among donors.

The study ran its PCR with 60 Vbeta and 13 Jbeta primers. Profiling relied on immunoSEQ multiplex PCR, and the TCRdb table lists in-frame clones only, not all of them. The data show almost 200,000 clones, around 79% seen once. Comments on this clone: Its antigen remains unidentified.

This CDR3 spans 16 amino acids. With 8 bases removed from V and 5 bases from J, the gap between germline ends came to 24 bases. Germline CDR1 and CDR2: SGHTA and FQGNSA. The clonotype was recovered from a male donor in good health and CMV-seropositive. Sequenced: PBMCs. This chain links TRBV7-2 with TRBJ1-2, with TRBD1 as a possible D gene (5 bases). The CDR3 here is CASGWVKGLLRYGYTF. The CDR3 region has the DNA TGTGCCAGCGGCTGGGTTAAGGGACTACTTCGTTATGGCTACACCTTC.